This is a list of T cell receptor beta chains from one sample in a study of cytomegalovirus exposure and HLA in healthy donors. Sequencing was performed with immunoSEQ multiplex PCR; in TCRdb, only in-frame clones are kept and a portion is missing. Of some 83,000 clones in the sample, just under 75% were seen once. The sequencing input was PBMCs. Source of these receptors: a man in his 60s in good health and CMV-seronegative. CDR3s include the opening cysteine and the closing phenylalanine or tryptophan. A D gene is named only where the DNA matches it firmly. The size of a clone is reported for some rows only, either as once, few or many, or as a class for expanded clones.

J: TRBJ1-1
length: 14
size: NA
V: TRBV19
D: NA
CDR3: CASSIREGETEAFF
DNA: TGTGCCAGTAGTATAAGAGAGGGGGAAACTGAAGCTTTCTTT

J: TRBJ2-7
length: 13
size: NA
V: TRBV5-1
D: NA
CDR3: CASSLQGVYEQYF
DNA: TGCGCCAGCAGCTTGCAGGGTGTATACGAGCAGTACTTC

J: TRBJ1-1
length: 12
size: NA
V: TRBV9
D: TRBD1
CDR3: CASSVGGGLAFF
DNA: TGTGCCAGCAGCGTAGGAGGGGGCTTGGCTTTCTTT

J: TRBJ2-3
length: 13
size: NA
V: TRBV7-2
D: NA
CDR3: CASSYSLSDTQYF
DNA: TGTGCCAGCAGCTACAGCTTATCAGATACGCAGTATTTT

J: TRBJ1-6
length: 14
size: NA
V: TRBV9
D: NA
CDR3: CASSLEQTNSPLHF
DNA: TGTGCCAGCAGCCTCGAACAGACGAATTCACCCCTCCACTTT

J: TRBJ1-2
length: 15
size: NA
V: TRBV9
D: NA
CDR3: CASSVEAGDNYGYTF
DNA: TGTGCCAGCAGCGTAGAGGCAGGGGATAACTATGGCTACACCTTC

J: TRBJ2-7
length: 16
size: NA
V: TRBV7-8
D: TRBD2
CDR3: CASSPHRLAGAREQYF
DNA: TGTGCCAGCAGCCCCCATCGACTAGCGGGGGCCCGCGAGCAGTACTTC

J: TRBJ1-1
length: 14
size: NA
V: TRBV6-5
D: NA
CDR3: CASSYWQGGTEAFF
DNA: TGTGCCAGCAGTTACTGGCAGGGCGGCACTGAAGCTTTCTTT

J: TRBJ1-5
length: 15
size: few
V: TRBV6-5
D: TRBD1
CDR3: CASSLGQGRSQPQHF
DNA: TGTGCCAGCAGCCTCGGACAGGGCCGCAGTCAGCCCCAGCATTTT

J: TRBJ2-3
length: 20
size: NA
V: TRBV4-1
D: TRBD2
CDR3: CASSQGVGLAGRPSTDTQYF
DNA: TGCGCCAGCAGCCAAGGGGTAGGACTAGCGGGACGGCCGAGCACAGATACGCAGTATTTT

J: TRBJ1-5
length: 14
size: NA
V: TRBV19
D: NA
CDR3: CASNTGQLNQPQHF
DNA: TGTGCCAGTAATACCGGACAGCTCAATCAGCCCCAGCATTTT

J: TRBJ1-1
length: 16
size: NA
V: TRBV7-8
D: TRBD1
CDR3: CASSLAGGRGNTEAFF
DNA: TGTGCCAGCAGCCTTGCAGGGGGAAGGGGGAACACTGAAGCTTTCTTT

J: TRBJ1-2
length: 14
size: NA
V: TRBV13
D: NA
CDR3: CASSLREENYGYTF
DNA: TGTGCCAGCAGCTTAAGGGAGGAGAACTATGGCTACACCTTC